The rows below give T cell receptor beta chains drawn from one sample of a study of shared clonotypes between healthy human individuals. Sequenced by immunoSEQ multiplex PCR; TCRdb stores in-frame clones only, minus some. The table lists roughly 2.2 million clones, approximately 95% of them singletons, with 0.39% in the top ten. Sample: naive CD4+ T cells from PBMCs. The receptors were sampled from a young man in good health. Some clones in this sample may be carry-over from other donors' samples. The CDR3 runs from the conserved cysteine through the conserved F or W. D genes are given only for firm matches. The size of a clone is reported for some rows only, either as once, few or many, or as a class for expanded clones.

V gene,D gene,J gene,clone size,CDR3 DNA,CDR3 protein
TRBV7-7,TRBD1,TRBJ2-5,-,TGTGCCAGCAGCCCGGACAGGCAAGAGACCCAGTACTTC,CASSPDRQETQYF
TRBV5-1,TRBD2,TRBJ2-5,once,TGCGCCAGCAGCCTGGGGCCCCAGGGCGGGAGAGAGACCCAGTACTTC,CASSLGPQGGRETQYF
TRBV14,-,TRBJ2-1,-,TGTGCCAGCAGCACGATTAAAGTATACAATGAGCAGTTCTTC,CASSTIKVYNEQFF
TRBV30,-,TRBJ2-2,-,TGTGCCTGGGACACGACGTCCCTGAACACCGGGGAGCTGTTTTTT,CAWDTTSLNTGELFF
TRBV5-1,-,TRBJ1-4,-,TGCGCCAGCAGCTGGCTTTCTGGGGCGGATGAAAAACTGTTTTTT,CASSWLSGADEKLFF
TRBV14,-,TRBJ1-1,once,TGTGCCAGCAGCCAGGTTCATCTTAATATGGGCAGGAACACTGAAGCTTTCTTT,CASSQVHLNMGRNTEAFF
TRBV27,TRBD1,TRBJ1-3,-,TGTGCCAGCAGTCCAGGACAGGGAGTGTCTGGAAACACCATATATTTT,CASSPGQGVSGNTIYF
TRBV7-9,TRBD2,TRBJ2-1,-,TGTGCCAGCAGCTTCCCCCCCGGCGGGAGTACCAATGAGCAGTTCTTC,CASSFPPGGSTNEQFF
TRBV13,TRBD2,TRBJ2-1,-,TGTGCCAGCAGCTTCCGACTAGCGGGAGCAAATCGGTACAATGAGCAGTTCTTC,CASSFRLAGANRYNEQFF
TRBV2,TRBD1,TRBJ2-3,-,TGTGCCAGCGGGGACAGGGGGCCAGATACGCAGTATTTT,CASGDRGPDTQYF
TRBV19,TRBD1,TRBJ1-1,-,TGTGCCAGTAGTATCGGGGCAGGGGGTAACACTGAAGCTTTCTTT,CASSIGAGGNTEAFF
TRBV11-2,-,TRBJ1-1,-,TGTGCCAGCAGCACGGGGGGGGCGGGCACTGAAGCTTTCTTT,CASSTGGAGTEAFF
TRBV9,TRBD1,TRBJ2-7,-,TGTGCCAGCAGCGGAGAAGCGACAGGGGGTTACGAGCAGTACTTC,CASSGEATGGYEQYF
TRBV6-6,TRBD2,TRBJ2-7,once,TGTGCCAGCACCGGACCGACTAGCGGGCCCTACGAGCAGTACTTC,CASTGPTSGPYEQYF
TRBV28,-,TRBJ2-7,-,TGTGCCAGCAGTTTAAGCGACTACGAGCAGTACTTC,CASSLSDYEQYF
TRBV11-3,-,TRBJ2-2,-,TGTGCCAGCAGCCACGAGGGGTTAATGGCCGGGGAGCTGTTTTTT,CASSHEGLMAGELFF
TRBV5-1,-,TRBJ2-3,-,TGCGCCAGCAGCAGGGGCTGGGCTGGAGCTGGGACAGATACGCAGTATTTT,CASSRGWAGAGTDTQYF
TRBV18,TRBD1,TRBJ1-1,-,TGTGCCAGCTCACCTTCCAGGGGGCCGCACATGAACACTGAAGCTTTCTTT,CASSPSRGPHMNTEAFF
TRBV14,-,TRBJ2-1,-,TGTGCCAGCAGCCAGAAGTGGGCGCCAAAACCCTACAATGAGCAGTTCTTC,CASSQKWAPKPYNEQFF
TRBV18,TRBD1,TRBJ2-7,-,TGTGCCAGCTCACCGGGGACAGGGGTAAGCCTCCCCTACGAGCAGTACTTC,CASSPGTGVSLPYEQYF
TRBV11-2,TRBD2,TRBJ2-1,-,TGTGCCAGCATCGGGTTTAGCGGGAGGGCCGATAATGAGCAGTTCTTC,CASIGFSGRADNEQFF
TRBV4-1,-,TRBJ2-1,-,TGCGCCAGCAGCCAAGAAGAGGGAACGGGAGTTACAAGGACAGACCTCTACAATGAGCAGTTCTTC,CASSQEEGTGVTRTDLYNEQFF
TRBV28,-,TRBJ1-5,-,TGTGCCAGCAGTCCTCAGGGTGGTCAGCCCCAGCATTTT,CASSPQGGQPQHF
TRBV29-1,-,TRBJ2-1,-,TGCAGCGTTGCAGAAAACACCGGTAGGGAGCAGTTCTTC,CSVAENTGREQFF
TRBV2,-,TRBJ1-5,-,TGTGCCAGCAGTGTAGATGTCCGGGTTTCGTCGGGCAATCAGCCCCAGCATTTT,CASSVDVRVSSGNQPQHF
TRBV7-2,-,TRBJ1-2,-,TGTGCCAGCAGTCCCGACACCAACTATGGCTACACCTTC,CASSPDTNYGYTF
TRBV14,-,TRBJ1-2,-,TGTGCCAGCAGCCAACGCCGAGACTTCCCCCCCGATGGCTACACCTTC,CASSQRRDFPPDGYTF
TRBV5-4,TRBD1,TRBJ1-2,-,TGTGCCAGCAGCCAGTGGGGGGGACAGTATAACTATGGCTACACCTTC,CASSQWGGQYNYGYTF